This section outlines one TCR beta chain sequence together with its context. Antigen unknown. Germline values: CDR1 MNHEY, CDR2 SVGEGT. The CDR3 is 16 residues long. TCRdb derives one entry per CDR3 protein from the 5' RACE reads, leaving out DNA. This specimen shows approximately 150,000 distinct CDR3 sequences; the ten leading clones hold approximately 12%. The entry originates in a study of T cells expressing NK-cell markers. The wider study: Sorted CD3+CD56+NKG2C+, CD3+CD56+NKG2C- and CD3+CD56-NKG2C+ T cells supplied TCR beta repertoires.

Study-wide results and caveats: Dominant NKG2C+ clonotypes accounted for about 1.0-8% of CD8+ T cells in roughly 6 donors.

This receptor was obtained from a man younger than 35 in good health. The sequenced material came from blood T cells: a sorted CD56 or NKG2C T cell subset, CD4+ or CD8+ T cells, or bulk PBMC T cells (not recorded which). The chain recombines TRBV6-2 or TRBV6-3 with TRBJ2-5; TCRdb reports TRBD1, a call that lacks DNA to check it against. CDR3: CASSPRQGRVQETQYF.